A single sample gave rise to the 11 T cell receptor beta chains below, sequenced in a study of long-term antiretroviral therapy in people with HIV. Version v3.0 of the immunoSEQ assay ran at survey level. Profiled with immunoSEQ multiplex PCR; TCRdb holds only in-frame clones, not every one. The table shows tens of thousands of clones, with approximately 89% occurring only once. The source was unsorted PBMCs, collected 3.1 years after starting antiretroviral therapy. These TCRs come from a man aged 18 to 29 with HIV.

J is TRBJ1-5 and V is TRBV19; D is undetermined. The CDR3 totals 13 residues. Trimming took off 2 bases at V and 8 bases at J, with 10 bases between the two ends. Germline CDR1 LNHDA, CDR2 SQIVND (reference sequence). CDR3 residues: CASSIPPGEPQHF. DNA of the CDR3: TGTGCCAGTAGTATACCTCCCGGCGAGCCCCAGCATTTT.

The chain links TRBV7-9 to TRBJ2-7, with TRBD2 as a possible D gene (6 bases). This CDR3 is built from 14 residues. Germline assignment: CDR1 SEHNR and CDR2 FQNEAQ (reference sequence). The germline V and J ends were trimmed by 3 bases and 0 bases, with 9 bases remaining between them. The CDR3 bases are TGTGCCAGCAGCTTGGCTAGCGCCTCCTACGAGCAGTACTTC. Its protein is CASSLASASYEQYF. Supplemented by reference TRBV7-9 and TRBJ2-7, the full variable domain reads DTGVSQNPRHKITKRGQNVTFRCDPISEHNRLYWYRQTLGQGPEFLTYFQNEAQLEKSRLLSDRFSAERPKGSFSTLEIQRTEQGDSAMYLCASSLASASYEQYFGPGTRLTVT.

The chain is built from TRBV9 and TRBJ2-5; 8 bases match TRBD2. CDR1 and CDR2 (germline): SGDLS, YYNGEE. V shed 1 base, J shed 5 bases, and the junction held 4 bases outside the gene matches. The CDR3 spans 14 residues. CDR3 in amino acids: CASSVSGSTETQYF. CDR3 coding DNA: TGTGCCAGCAGCGTAAGCGGGAGCACCGAGACCCAGTACTTC. The entire variable domain, with the rest obtained from reference TRBV9 and TRBJ2-5, is as follows: DSGVTQTPKHLITATGQRVTLRCSPRSGDLSVYWYQQSLDQGLQFLIQYYNGEERAKGNILERFSAQQFPDLHSELNLSSLELGDSALYFCASSVSGSTETQYFGPGTRLLVL.

V usage is TRBV27 and J usage is TRBJ2-7; TRBD2 aligns across 12 bases. This CDR3 has 15 amino acids. The junction had 5 bases not matched to a gene; V was cut back by 6 bases and J by 2 bases. In germline, CDR1 is MNHEY, CDR2 SMNVEV (reference sequence). The CDR3 DNA follows: TGTGCCAGCAGCCCCGGGACTAGCGGGCCCTACGAGCAGTACTTC. Its translation: CASSPGTSGPYEQYF.

This rearrangement joins TRBV7-8 to TRBJ2-7; D is perhaps TRBD1 or TRBD2 (5 bases each). V was trimmed by 1 base and J by 2 bases, leaving 12 bases between them. The CDR3 extends over 15 amino acids. Germline V gives CDR1 SGHVS, CDR2 FQNEAQ. Here the CDR3 DNA reads TGTGCCAGCAGCTTAGGGGGACCTTCCGCCTACGAGCAGTACTTC. Its translation: CASSLGGPSAYEQYF.

The V gene is TRBV2, the J gene TRBJ2-7; 7 nucleotides line up with TRBD2. The germline CDR1 and CDR2 sequences are SNHLY and FYNNEI. Trimming removed 6 bases from V and 5 bases from J; junction bases left unmatched: 7. This CDR3 has 13 amino acids. The DNA for the CDR3 is TGTGCCAGCAGGCGGGAGTCCTTAGACGAGCAGTACTTC. Translating gives CASRRESLDEQYF.

V is TRBV5-6 and J is TRBJ1-2; D is ambiguous. This CDR3 comprises 14 residues. Trimming removed 4 bases from V and 5 bases from J, with 15 bases in between. The germline V gene encodes CDR1 SGHDT and CDR2 YYEEEE. CDR3: CASSPTVEAYGYTF. CDR3 coding DNA: TGTGCCAGCAGCCCCACGGTAGAGGCGTATGGCTACACCTTC.

CDR3 DNA: TGTGCCAGCAGCAAAGACGGGGACAGCTACGAGCAGTACTTC. The encoded protein is CASSKDGDSYEQYF. The chain carries TRBV21-1 and TRBJ2-7; the DNA was not compared with TRBD1, the D call given in the table. TRBV21-1 is noted as a pseudogene. This CDR3 comprises 14 residues.

This chain connects TRBV27 to TRBJ2-1; TRBD1 agrees at 8 bases. The CDR3 contains 14 residues. Germline V gene sequence: CDR1 MNHEY, CDR2 SMNVEV (reference sequence). Trimming cost V 8 bases and J 5 bases; bases outside gene matches: 8. CDR3 coding DNA: TGTGCCAGCGCAGAGGTACAGGGGGACAATGAGCAGTTCTTC. This sequence encodes CASAEVQGDNEQFF.

V and J are TRBV7-2 and TRBJ1-1; no firm D call. The CDR3 runs 13 residues. Germline-derived CDR1 and CDR2 are SGHTA and FQGNSA. V lost 1 base to trimming and J lost 11 bases, with 14 bases between them. CDR3 nucleotide sequence: TGTGCCAGCAGCTTAGAGGTGAGGGAGAAGGCTTTCTTT. Its translation: CASSLEVREKAFF.

The J gene is TRBJ2-2, the V gene TRBV4-1; D may correspond to TRBD1 or TRBD2 (5 bases each). Trimming left V 4 bases short and J 3 bases short, with 9 bases between. Germline V gene lookup returns CDR1 MGHRA and CDR2 YSYEKL. The CDR3 is 14 residues long. Here the CDR3 DNA reads TGCGCCAGCAGCCTCGGGACGCACACCGGGGAGCTGTTTTTT. It encodes CASSLGTHTGELFF.